This T cell receptor (beta chain) stems from a study of cytomegalovirus exposure and HLA in healthy donors. Across the study: A later analysis reported the same platform for the roughly 120 validation repertoires and the 500 to 750 first-cohort repertoires.

The study's findings and limits: Most TCR sequences showed up rarely, but some public TCRs showed up in many donors. Specificity of a few CMV-associated chains for CMV antigens was verified in vitro. Cytomegalovirus-associated TCR beta chains were listed, numbering around 150.

Profiled with immunoSEQ multiplex PCR; TCRdb holds only in-frame clones, not every one. The sample comprises about 360,000 clones, 80% to 90% of which are singletons, and 0.83% rests with the top ten. J gave up 6 bases and V 3 bases, and 10 bases lay outside the gene matches. Per germline, CDR1 MDHEN and CDR2 SYDVKM. This CDR3 comprises 16 residues. This clone has a single count. Its antigen is not identified. J is TRBJ2-1 and V is TRBV28; 8 nucleotides match TRBD2. This clonotype was obtained from a woman younger than 35 in good health and CMV-seronegative. Specimen: PBMCs. The DNA for the CDR3 is TGTGCCAGCAGTTTGGATCAGGGACTAGTGGGCAATGAGCAGTTCTTC. Translation: CASSLDQGLVGNEQFF.